Detailed here is one TCR beta chain. These data are taken from a study of blood T cell repertoires in COVID-19. Study details: The United States, Italy and Spain were the sources of the acute and convalescent COVID-19 samples. Nucleic acid was either cDNA or gDNA, and it came from T cells, B-cell-depleted T cells, or PBMCs.

Original methodology: Amplification of reference gene primers was used by the study to estimate nucleated cell counts. Only in-frame clones appear in the TCRdb table, and some are missing; sequencing was by immunoSEQ multiplex PCR. D and trimming come from the DNA, and the V and J calls and clone size come from that table. The profile shows over 55,000 clones, about 81% of them singletons. The origin of this receptor is a woman aged 55-69 years with acute or convalescent COVID-19. Source material: peripheral blood.

CDR3 residues: CAGEANSGNTIYF. CDR3 coding DNA: TGTGCCGGCGAGGCAAACTCTGGAAACACCATATATTTT. The chain links TRBV7-9 to TRBJ1-3, with unresolved D. V lost 11 bases, J lost 0 bases, and 11 bases lay in between. Germline V CDR1 and CDR2: SEHNR, FQNEAQ (reference sequence). The CDR3 covers 13 residues.